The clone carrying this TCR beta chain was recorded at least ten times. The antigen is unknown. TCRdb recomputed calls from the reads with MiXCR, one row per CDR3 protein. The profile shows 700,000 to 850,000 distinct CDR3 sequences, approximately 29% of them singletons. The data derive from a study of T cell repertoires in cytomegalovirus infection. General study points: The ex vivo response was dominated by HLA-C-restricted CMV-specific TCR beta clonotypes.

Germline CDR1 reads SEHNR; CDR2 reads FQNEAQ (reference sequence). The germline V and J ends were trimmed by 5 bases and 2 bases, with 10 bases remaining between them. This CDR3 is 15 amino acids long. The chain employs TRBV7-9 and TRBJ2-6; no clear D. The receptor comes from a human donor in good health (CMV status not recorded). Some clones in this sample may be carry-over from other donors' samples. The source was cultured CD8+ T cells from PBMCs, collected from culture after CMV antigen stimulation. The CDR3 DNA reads TGTGCCAGCAGCCCCACCTTCACTGGGGCCAACGTCCTGACTTTC. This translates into CASSPTFTGANVLTF. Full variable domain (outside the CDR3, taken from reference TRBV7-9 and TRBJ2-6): DTGVSQNPRHKITKRGQNVTFRCDPISEHNRLYWYRQTLGQGPEFLTYFQNEAQLEKSRLLSDRFSAERPKGSFSTLEIQRTEQGDSAMYLCASSPTFTGANVLTFGAGSRLTVL.